What follows are 2 T cell receptor beta chains derived from one specimen sequenced in a study of cytomegalovirus exposure and HLA in healthy donors. The repertoire was sequenced with immunoSEQ multiplex PCR; TCRdb's copy has only in-frame clones and lacks some. Altogether 200,000 or so clones are present, around 86% being singletons, with the ten largest covering about 2%. The sequencing input was PBMCs. The receptor set was obtained from a woman younger than 30 in good health and CMV-seropositive.

This clone was detected only once. The rearrangement links TRBV28 to TRBJ1-2; a weak D match, TRBD1 (5 bases). The CDR3 covers 14 residues. Trimming removed 6 bases at V and 4 bases at J, with 15 bases between. Germline assignment: CDR1 MDHEN and CDR2 SYDVKM. The CDR3 spells CASRRDGVLYGYTF. The CDR3 nucleotides read TGTGCCAGCAGGCGGGACGGAGTCCTCTATGGCTACACCTTC.

This rearrangement joins TRBV28 to TRBJ1-4, with 8 positions matching TRBD1. In germline, CDR1 is MDHEN, CDR2 SYDVKM. Trimming at V came to 6 bases and at J to 7 bases, leaving 7 bases not matched to a gene. This CDR3 spans 14 amino acids. The CDR3: CASSQGAGSEKLFF. CDR3 DNA sequence: TGTGCCAGCAGCCAGGGGGCAGGGAGTGAAAAACTGTTTTTT.